The sequence of this T cell receptor (beta chain) was determined in a study of cytomegalovirus exposure and HLA in healthy donors. Study-wide results and caveats: With further analysis later on, most CMV-associated TCR beta chains appeared HLA-restricted. Listed as cytomegalovirus-associated were over 150 TCR beta chains.

A multiplex PCR was run with 60 Vbeta primers and 13 Jbeta primers. TCRdb's table, derived via immunoSEQ multiplex PCR, lists solely in-frame clones and lacks some. This sample yields about 160,000 clones, of which more than 70% are seen a single time; roughly 6.3% belongs to the top ten. This clone has just a few counts. Its specificity is not known. The germline V gene encodes CDR1 LGHNA and CDR2 YNFKEQ. After removal of 5 bases from V and 7 bases from J, the junction contained 4 bases not matched to a gene. The CDR3 length is 13 residues. What was sequenced was PBMCs. This chain links TRBV4-2 with TRBJ2-1, with 8 positions matching TRBD2. This receptor was obtained from a male donor in good health and CMV-seropositive. This chain's CDR3 is CASSLLAGNEQFF. The CDR3 region has the DNA TGTGCCAGCAGCTTGTTAGCGGGGAATGAGCAGTTCTTC.